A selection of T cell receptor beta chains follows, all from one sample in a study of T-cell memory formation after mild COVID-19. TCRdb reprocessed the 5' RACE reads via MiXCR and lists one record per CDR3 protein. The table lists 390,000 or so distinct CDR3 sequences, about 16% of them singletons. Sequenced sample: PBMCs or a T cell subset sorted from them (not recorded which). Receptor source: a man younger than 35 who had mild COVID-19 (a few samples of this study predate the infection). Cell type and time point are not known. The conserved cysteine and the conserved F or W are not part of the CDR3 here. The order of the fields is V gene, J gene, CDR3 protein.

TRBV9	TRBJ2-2	ASSVRGGELF
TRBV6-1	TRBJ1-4	ASRKQGSNEKLF
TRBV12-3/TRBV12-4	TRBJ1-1	ASSLLYVGRVEAF
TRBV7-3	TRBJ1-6	ASSQHGAPLH
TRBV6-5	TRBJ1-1	ASSYRSRRTEAF
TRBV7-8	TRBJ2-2	ASSPYRAGTGELF
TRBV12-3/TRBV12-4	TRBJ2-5	ASNHGGEETQY
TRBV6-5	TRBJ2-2	ASSYSSRATGELF
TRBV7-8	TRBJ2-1	ASSTPTGVSYNEQF
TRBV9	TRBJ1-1	ASSGPPGGTLDTEAF
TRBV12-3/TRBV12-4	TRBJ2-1	ASGGASEQF
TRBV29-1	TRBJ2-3	SVAAGSSTDTQY
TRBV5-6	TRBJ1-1	ASSAVGTGGARSTEAF
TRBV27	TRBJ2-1	ASSFQRDSYNEQF
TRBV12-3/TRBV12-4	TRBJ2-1	ASSRTGVGGEQF
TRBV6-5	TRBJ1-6	ATGGNSPLH
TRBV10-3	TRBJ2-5	AISELKRETQY
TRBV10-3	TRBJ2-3	AISEPADTQY
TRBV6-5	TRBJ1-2	ASSYIGGHGYT
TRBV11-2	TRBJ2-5	ASSLAGALETQY